At least ten counts were recorded for the clone carrying this T cell receptor (beta chain). The CDR3 length is 17 residues. Per the germline V gene, CDR1 is MNHEY and CDR2 is SVGEGT. Losses at the gene ends were 1 base for V and 4 bases for J; bases not matched to a gene: 7. The entry originates in a study of CD8+CD57+ T cells in acquired aplastic anemia. Study as a whole: DNA from sorted CD4+ and CD8+ cells averaged around 3 ug. Healthy donors had, on average, approximately 9.9 million reads for their CD4+ cells.

According to the study, genomic DNA was the template for TCR beta VDJ and CDR3 profiling. One entry per CDR3 protein results from TCRdb running MiXCR on the reads. This table has around 140,000 distinct CDR3 sequences, around two fifths appearing once. Sequencing input: sorted CD4+, CD8+, or CD8+CD57+ T cells (not recorded which) from PBMCs. The source is a human donor in good health, serving as a control. The chain combines TRBV6-2 or TRBV6-3 with TRBJ2-3; TRBD2 matches 11 bases. The CDR3 loop reads CASSYFSGRGFADTQYF. Here the CDR3 DNA reads TGTGCCAGCAGTTACTTTAGCGGGAGGGGTTTCGCAGATACGCAGTATTTT.